This T cell receptor beta chain was sequenced in a study of immune characterization of retroperitoneal liposarcoma. TCRdb ran MiXCR on the PCR reads and lists one entry per CDR3 protein. The sample yields roughly 10,000 distinct CDR3 sequences, approximately 46% seen once. Germline V gene lookup returns CDR1 MNHNS and CDR2 SASEGT. This CDR3 has 15 residues. V gave up 5 bases and J gave up 9 bases; unmatched junction bases: 11. This sequence originates from a female donor with retroperitoneal liposarcoma. The V call is TRBV6-1, the J call TRBJ2-3, with 10 bases fitting TRBD2. The sequencing input was tumor tissue. CDR3 DNA sequence: TGTGCCAGCAGTACTACCGGGACTAGCGTTGGGACGCAGTATTTT. Amino acid sequence: CASSTTGTSVGTQYF.